This passage covers 30 T cell receptor beta chains from one sample sequenced in a study of early T cells in non-severe SARS-CoV-2 infection (dated by TCRdb to the early 2020s). The library was built by means of 5' RACE. These reads were obtained on a NextSeq 500. The public reads were quality trimmed at Q25 with fastp and then assembled into clones with MiXCR by TCRdb, keeping productive beta chains. Under each unique CDR3 protein, matching rows form one entry showing the most common genes and DNA. This sample gives roughly 52,000 distinct CDR3 sequences in total; less than 7.5% of them show up just once. 2.5% to 3% of the sample rests with the top ten. Here the sequenced sample was whole blood, taken at baseline. The receptors shown here come from an adult who was a healthcare worker with PCR-confirmed SARS-CoV-2 infection or an uninfected control (not recorded which).

This clonotype was picked up many times. J is TRBJ2-7 and V is TRBV2; the match to TRBD1 covers 8 bases. CDR3 size: 14 residues. In germline, CDR1 is SNHLY, CDR2 FYNNEI. The V and J ends lost 6 bases and 6 bases, in that order; junction bases with no gene match: 10. CDR3 sequence: CASSPTGARTEQYF. In DNA, the CDR3 is TGTGCCAGCAGCCCGACAGGGGCTCGTACCGAGCAGTACTTC.

The chain carries TRBV12-3 or TRBV12-4 and TRBJ2-7; tentative D call: TRBD2 (5 bases). V was cut by 7 bases and J by 5 bases, with 9 bases left in between. The CDR3 sequence is 11 residues long. The CDR3 protein is CASTLSDEQYF. For the CDR3, the DNA is TGTGCCAGCACCCTTAGCGACGAGCAGTACTTC.

This sequence joins TRBV10-3 and TRBJ1-3; no definite D call. The CDR3 has 15 amino acids. Germline lookup yields CDR1 ENHRY and CDR2 SYGVKD. V dropped 2 bases and J dropped 4 bases, with 12 bases sitting between them. As DNA, the CDR3 is TGTGCCATCAGTGAGCCCCGGCTCACGGGAAACACCATATATTTT. It encodes CAISEPRLTGNTIYF.

The table lists this clonotype with a few counts. The chain has TRBV6-1 and TRBJ2-2; 9 nucleotides line up with TRBD1. Germline CDR1 MNHNS, CDR2 SASEGT. The CDR3 runs 14 residues. The trim removed 6 bases at V and 6 bases at J, leaving 5 bases unmatched. CDR3 sequence reads: CASRPGQGSGELFF. CDR3 DNA sequence: TGTGCCAGCAGGCCGGGACAGGGATCCGGGGAGCTGTTTTTT.

This clonotype was seen repeatedly, ten times or more. In DNA form, the CDR3 reads TGTGCCAGCAGTTTCGGACAAGGGCACTACGAGCAGTACTTC. Its protein is CASSFGQGHYEQYF. The chain recombines TRBV6-2 or TRBV6-3 with TRBJ2-7; TRBD1 might be the D (5 bases). Germline values: CDR1 MNHEY, CDR2 SVGEGT. The length of the CDR3 is 14 residues. With 4 bases removed from V and 3 bases from J, the gap between germline ends came to 13 bases.

There are a few counts of this clonotype. One junction end does not reproduce the germline sequence, and a read error may be involved. V usage is TRBV7-7 and J usage is TRBJ2-7; 9 nucleotides agree with TRBD1. The V gene's germline CDR1 is SSHAT and CDR2 FNYEAQ (reference sequence). The CDR3 spans 14 residues. Here the CDR3 DNA reads TGTGCTAGCAGCCCGGGACAGGGACCCTACGAGCAGTACTTC. Amino acids: CASSPGQGPYEQYF.

The chain employs TRBV5-1 and TRBJ2-5; D may be TRBD1 or TRBD2 (5 bases each). V gave up 0 bases and J gave up 4 bases, with 19 bases separating them. The CDR3 consists of 17 residues. Germline loops: CDR1 SGHRS, CDR2 YFSETQ. In nucleotides, the CDR3 is TGCGCCAGCAGCTTGGCCCGGGGACCCCGGTGGGGAGAGACCCAGTACTTC. Translated: CASSLARGPRWGETQYF. The full variable domain, its missing parts supplied by reference TRBV5-1 and TRBJ2-5, is KAGVTQTPRYLIKTRGQQVTLSCSPISGHRSVSWYQQTPGQGLQFLFEYFSETQRNKGNFPGRFSGRQFSNSRSEMNVSTLELGDSALYLCASSLARGPRWGETQYFGPGTRLLVL.

This clonotype was recorded a few times. This chain links TRBV6-5 with TRBJ2-3; TRBD2 agrees at 8 bases. Germline-derived CDR1 and CDR2 are MNHEY and SVGAGI. The junction had 12 bases not matched to a gene; V was cut back by 6 bases and J by 4 bases. This CDR3 spans 16 amino acids. CDR3 bases: TGTGCCAGCAGCGAAGGCCCCGGGGGGGCCTCAGATACGCAGTATTTT. It codes for CASSEGPGGASDTQYF.

In this sample, this clonotype turned up many times. The rearrangement uses TRBV14 and TRBJ2-5; possibly TRBD1 for D (5 bases). From germline, CDR1 is SGHDN and CDR2 FVKESK. Trimming cost V 4 bases and J 5 bases, with 14 bases left between them. CDR3 size: 14 residues. The CDR3 DNA follows: TGTGCCAGCAGCCGACTTCAGGGTGGCGAGACCCAGTACTTC. Translating gives CASSRLQGGETQYF. Full variable domain (rest looked up from reference TRBV14 and TRBJ2-5): EAGVTQFPSHSVIEKGQTVTLRCDPISGHDNLYWYRRVMGKEIKFLLHFVKESKQDESGMPNNRFLAERTGGTYSTLKVQPAELEDSGVYFCASSRLQGGETQYFGPGTRLLVL.

This clonotype was seen a few times. The chain has TRBV2 and TRBJ2-3, with 10 bases matching TRBD1. Germline-derived CDR1 and CDR2 are SNHLY and FYNNEI. V trimming: 5 bases; J trimming: 4 bases; junction bases outside the gene matches: 12. CDR3 size: 17 residues. The DNA for the CDR3 is TGTGCCAGCAGTCCTGAAGGGACAGGGGTCCCCCCAGATACGCAGTATTTT. Protein product: CASSPEGTGVPPDTQYF.

This clonotype showed up just a few times. The chain employs TRBV4-2 and TRBJ1-4; 9 bases agree with TRBD1. The V gene end was trimmed by 5 bases and the J gene end by 6 bases; junction bases not matched to a gene: 7. CDR1 is LGHNA, CDR2 YNFKEQ, per germline. The CDR3 contains 15 residues. The CDR3 is CASSTWDREDEKLFF. For the CDR3, the DNA is TGTGCCAGCAGCACATGGGACAGGGAGGATGAAAAACTGTTTTTT.

The rearrangement joins TRBV20-1 to TRBJ2-7; 11 bases fit TRBD2. With 2 bases clipped from V and 5 bases from J, the junction kept 8 bases outside the gene matches. This CDR3 is 15 amino acids long. Germline V lookup: CDR1 DFQATT, CDR2 SNEGSKA (reference sequence). The CDR3 sequence is CSARSIAGGFHEQYF. The CDR3 DNA reads as TGCAGTGCTAGATCTATAGCGGGGGGGTTCCACGAGCAGTACTTC.

This clonotype showed up just a few times. This rearrangement joins TRBV5-1 to TRBJ1-2; D ambiguous. Trimming removed 2 bases at V and 3 bases at J, with 8 bases between. The CDR3 contains 13 residues. Germline V gene sequence: CDR1 SGHRS, CDR2 YFSETQ. The CDR3 region has the DNA TGCGCCAGCAGCTTAGTGCGTGACTATGGCTACACCTTC. The encoded protein is CASSLVRDYGYTF.

J is TRBJ1-2 and V is TRBV9, with 8 bases identical to TRBD1. The length of the CDR3 is 14 residues. Germline V gives CDR1 SGDLS, CDR2 YYNGEE. Trimming cost V 0 bases and J 5 bases; bases outside gene matches: 3. For the CDR3, the DNA is TGTGCCAGCAGCGTAGGGGACAGGAGGTATGGCTACACCTTC. Translation gives CASSVGDRRYGYTF.

This clonotype has at least ten counts. The CDR3 is CASSLAQGVGEQYF. The CDR3 nucleotides are TGTGCCAGCAGTTTAGCGCAGGGGGTAGGCGAGCAGTACTTC. The J gene is TRBJ2-7, the V gene TRBV12-3 or TRBV12-4, with TRBD1 matching over 7 bases. CDR3 length: 14 amino acids. V gave up 0 bases and J gave up 6 bases; unmatched junction bases: 5.

At least ten counts were recorded for this clonotype. V is TRBV4-3 and J is TRBJ1-4; a possible D gene is TRBD1 (6 bases). Trimming stripped 2 bases from V and 3 bases from J, with 10 bases between. From germline, CDR1 is LGHNA and CDR2 YSLEER. The CDR3 loop spans 15 amino acids. CDR3 residues: CASSQTGSANEKLFF. In DNA form, the CDR3 reads TGCGCCAGCAGCCAAACAGGGTCGGCTAATGAAAAACTGTTTTTT.

The CDR3, as DNA: TGTGCCAGCAGCTCAGGCTCTAGCGGGGCCACAGATACGCAGTATTTT. It specifies CASSSGSSGATDTQYF. The chain is built from TRBV7-2 and TRBJ2-3; 9 bases match TRBD2. CDR1 and CDR2 (germline): SGHTA, FQGNSA. The CDR3 has 16 residues. J gave up 2 bases and V 4 bases, and 7 bases lay outside the gene matches.

There are a few counts of this clonotype. The chain employs TRBV29-1 and TRBJ2-1; 9 bases are shared with TRBD2. The germline V gene has CDR1 SQVTM and CDR2 ANQGSEA. The CDR3 length is 20 residues. Trimming took 7 bases from V and 0 from J; bases not matched to a gene: 22. The CDR3 spells CSASRLAGIQTTNSYNEQFF. The CDR3 DNA is TGCAGCGCATCACGGCTAGCGGGGATACAAACAACAAACTCCTACAATGAGCAGTTCTTC.

This clonotype was detected ten times or more. This chain links TRBV13 with TRBJ2-1; TRBD1 matches 7 bases. The CDR3 sequence is 17 residues long. Germline-derived CDR1 and CDR2 are PRHDT and FYEKMQ (reference sequence). V lost 1 base and J lost 1; bases outside the gene matches: 7. This chain's CDR3 is CASSLEVGGASYNEQFF. The CDR3 bases are TGTGCCAGCAGCTTAGAGGTAGGGGGCGCGTCCTACAATGAGCAGTTCTTC. Full variable domain (remainder filled in from reference TRBV13 and TRBJ2-1): AAGVIQSPRHLIKEKRETATLKCYPIPRHDTVYWYQQGPGQDPQFLISFYEKMQSDKGSIPDRFSAQQFSDYHSELNMSSLELGDSALYFCASSLEVGGASYNEQFFGPGTRLTVL.

In this sample, this clonotype turned up a few times. The CDR3 DNA is TGTGCCAGCAGCTTGAGGGTATACAATGAGCAGTTCTTC. This translates into CASSLRVYNEQFF. The chain has TRBV7-9 and TRBJ2-1, with D possibly TRBD2 on 5 matching bases. The CDR3 has 13 residues. Per the germline V gene, CDR1 is SEHNR and CDR2 is FQNEAQ (reference sequence). The V end lost 3 bases, the J end lost 4 bases, and 7 bases lay between the germline ends.

This clonotype was detected only a few times. The CDR3 here is CASSLSGWEQYF. CDR3 nucleotides: TGTGCCAGCAGTTTATCAGGGTGGGAGCAGTACTTC. The rearrangement joins TRBV28 to TRBJ2-7; the D gene is possibly TRBD1 (5 bases). Trimming removed 1 base from V and 7 bases from J, with 8 bases in between. The CDR3 covers 12 residues. Germline V gives CDR1 MDHEN, CDR2 SYDVKM. The entire variable domain, with the rest obtained from reference TRBV28 and TRBJ2-7, is as follows: DVKVTQSSRYLVKRTGEKVFLECVQDMDHENMFWYRQDPGLGLRLIYFSYDVKMKEKGDIPEGYSVSREKKERFSLILESASTNQTSMYLCASSLSGWEQYFGPGTRLTVT.

The table lists this clonotype with many counts. The chain uses TRBV7-2 and TRBJ2-3; D is perhaps TRBD2 (6 bases). Germline lookup yields CDR1 SGHTA and CDR2 FQGNSA. V dropped 4 bases and J dropped 3 bases, with 20 bases sitting between them. The CDR3 has 17 residues. This chain's CDR3 is CASSSRDRGKVTDTQYF. The CDR3 DNA is TGTGCCAGCAGCTCCCGGGACCGCGGGAAAGTAACAGATACGCAGTATTTT.

The sample holds many counts of this clonotype. V and J are TRBV20-1 and TRBJ1-1, with 7 bases matching TRBD1. The CDR3 length is 14 residues. Germline CDR1 is DFQATT and CDR2 is SNEGSKA (reference sequence). V lost 8 bases to trimming and J lost 0 bases; unmatched junction nucleotides: 9. Here the CDR3 DNA reads TGCAGTACACGGACAGGTTACATGAACACTGAAGCTTTCTTT. It codes for CSTRTGYMNTEAFF.

This clonotype was seen ten or more times. The J gene is TRBJ2-1, the V gene TRBV10-3, with 7 nucleotides matching TRBD2. CDR1 and CDR2 from the germline V gene are ENHRY and SYGVKD. This CDR3 is 17 amino acids long. The V segment lost 4 bases and the J segment 2 bases; nucleotides outside the gene matches: 11. The CDR3 protein is CAISGGFNGGTYNEQFF. The CDR3 DNA follows: TGTGCCATCAGTGGAGGTTTTAACGGGGGGACCTACAATGAGCAGTTCTTC.

Many counts were recorded for this clonotype. V gene TRBV25-1 combines with J gene TRBJ2-3; a weak D match, TRBD1 (7 bases). CDR3 length: 16 amino acids. Germline V gives CDR1 MGHDK, CDR2 SYGVNS. The V gene lost 4 bases and the J gene lost 0 bases, with 14 bases spanning the gap. CDR3 amino acids: CASSARQGLSTDTQYF. The CDR3 nucleotides are TGTGCCAGCAGTGCCCGACAGGGACTTAGCACAGATACGCAGTATTTT.

DNA for the CDR3: TGTGCCAGCAGCTTAGTATCGGGACTTACGAACACTGAAGCTTTCTTT. The encoded protein is CASSLVSGLTNTEAFF. The J gene is TRBJ1-1, the V gene TRBV11-2; possibly TRBD1 for D (5 bases). The CDR3 runs 16 residues. CDR1 and CDR2 (germline): SGHAT, FQNNGV. V lost 1 base and J 1 base, leaving 13 bases between the germline ends.

The V gene is TRBV10-3, the J gene TRBJ2-7, with no clear D. The germline V gene has CDR1 ENHRY and CDR2 SYGVKD. This CDR3 has 11 residues. The V gene lost 3 bases and the J gene lost 10 bases, with 10 bases spanning the gap. This chain's CDR3 is CAISDPPRQYF. The DNA for the CDR3 is TGTGCCATCAGTGACCCTCCCCGCCAGTACTTC.

This clonotype was seen a handful of times. This chain joins TRBV6-6 and TRBJ1-1; perhaps TRBD1 as D (6 bases). CDR3 length: 15 amino acids. V lost 6 bases and J 3 bases, leaving 17 bases between the germline ends. The germline CDR1 and CDR2 sequences are MNHNY and SVGAGI (reference sequence). The CDR3, as DNA: TGTGCCAGCAGGCAACAGGGTAGTGCGGACACTGAAGCTTTCTTT. Its protein is CASRQQGSADTEAFF.

This clonotype was seen only a few times. The V gene is TRBV6-2 or TRBV6-3, the J gene TRBJ2-6; 11 bases are a match to TRBD2. The CDR3 totals 19 residues. The germline CDR1 and CDR2 sequences are MNHEY and SVGEGT. The J segment lost 0 bases and the V segment lost 5 bases, leaving 9 bases of the junction unmatched. The CDR3 sequence is CASSQTLAGDYSGANVLTF. The CDR3 nucleotides are TGTGCCAGCAGTCAAACACTAGCGGGGGATTACTCTGGGGCCAACGTCCTGACTTTC.

This clonotype was counted only a few times. The rearrangement uses TRBV5-4 and TRBJ2-2, with a weak D call TRBD2 (6 bases). The germline CDR1 and CDR2 sequences are SGHNT and YYREEE (reference sequence). V was cut by 4 bases and J by 5 bases, with 12 bases left in between. This CDR3 has 14 residues. The CDR3 spells CASSPNRGTGELFF. DNA of the CDR3: TGTGCCAGCAGCCCCAACCGGGGGACCGGGGAGCTGTTTTTT.